The rows below give T cell receptor beta chains drawn from one sample of a study of blood T cell repertoires in COVID-19. Using immunoSEQ multiplex PCR, the repertoire was profiled, and TCRdb retains in-frame clones only, with some absent. The sample has approximately 230,000 clones, 80% to 85% seen once; the top ten hold nearly 20%. Sequences were obtained from peripheral blood. Receptor source: a man aged 25-45 years with active or convalescent COVID-19. CDR3s include the opening cysteine and the closing phenylalanine or tryptophan. D genes are given only for firm matches. The size of a clone is reported for some rows only, either as once, few or many, or as a class for expanded clones.

abundance: -; v_gene: TRBV5-1; j_gene: TRBJ2-2; d_gene: TRBD1; CDR3nt: TGCGCCAGCAGGGGGACAGGGAGAACCGGGGAGCTGTTTTTT; CDR3aa: CASRGTGRTGELFF
abundance: -; v_gene: TRBV6-5; j_gene: TRBJ1-1; d_gene: TRBD1; CDR3nt: TGTGCCAGCAATATTAGGAGGCAGGGGGCGAGTAGGGCTTTCTTT; CDR3aa: CASNIRRQGASRAFF
abundance: -; v_gene: TRBV7-8; j_gene: TRBJ2-1; d_gene: -; CDR3nt: TGTGCCAGCAGCTTAGCACTAGCCGGGAGAACCTACAATGAGCAGTTCTTC; CDR3aa: CASSLALAGRTYNEQFF
abundance: once; v_gene: TRBV6-4; j_gene: TRBJ2-2; d_gene: -; CDR3nt: TGTGCCAGCAGTGAGTTCGCGGGGAACACCGGGGAGCTGTTTTTT; CDR3aa: CASSEFAGNTGELFF
abundance: -; v_gene: TRBV5-1; j_gene: TRBJ2-7; d_gene: TRBD1; CDR3nt: TGCGCCAGCAGCTTGGCTGGACAGGTCTACGAGCAGTACTTC; CDR3aa: CASSLAGQVYEQYF
abundance: -; v_gene: TRBV18; j_gene: TRBJ1-3; d_gene: TRBD1; CDR3nt: TGTGCCAGCTCACGGGACAGTGGGAACACCATATATTTT; CDR3aa: CASSRDSGNTIYF
abundance: -; v_gene: TRBV28; j_gene: TRBJ1-5; d_gene: -; CDR3nt: TGTGCCAGCAGTTGGGGGGGGCCCCAGCATTTT; CDR3aa: CASSWGGPQHF
abundance: few; v_gene: TRBV4-1; j_gene: TRBJ1-6; d_gene: -; CDR3nt: TGCGCCAGCAGCCAAGGGAGGGGCCTTGAAGGTTCACCCCTCCACTTT; CDR3aa: CASSQGRGLEGSPLHF
abundance: -; v_gene: TRBV2; j_gene: TRBJ1-2; d_gene: -; CDR3nt: TGTGCCAGCACACAGGGTGAGAATTATGGCTACACCTTC; CDR3aa: CASTQGENYGYTF
abundance: -; v_gene: TRBV7-3; j_gene: TRBJ2-1; d_gene: TRBD2; CDR3nt: TGTGCCAGCAGCCCTAGCGGAGGGAGAAATGAGCAGTTCTTC; CDR3aa: CASSPSGGRNEQFF
abundance: -; v_gene: TRBV19; j_gene: TRBJ2-7; d_gene: -; CDR3nt: TGTGCCAGTAGTATGGCGGGATTCGCCTACGAGCAGTACTTC; CDR3aa: CASSMAGFAYEQYF
abundance: -; v_gene: TRBV6-1; j_gene: TRBJ2-3; d_gene: TRBD1; CDR3nt: TGTGCCAGCAGTGATCTTGACAGGGGGTTCACAGATACGCAGTATTTT; CDR3aa: CASSDLDRGFTDTQYF
abundance: once; v_gene: TRBV19; j_gene: TRBJ2-5; d_gene: -; CDR3nt: TGTGCCAGTAGTATTAGACACTTCCAAGAGACCCAGTACTTC; CDR3aa: CASSIRHFQETQYF
abundance: few; v_gene: TRBV6-6; j_gene: TRBJ1-2; d_gene: -; CDR3nt: TGTGCCAGCAGTTACGCGGGGAGGGAAGGCTACACCTTC; CDR3aa: CASSYAGREGYTF
abundance: once; v_gene: TRBV9; j_gene: TRBJ2-5; d_gene: TRBD1; CDR3nt: TGTGCCAGCAGCCGTGCAGAACCGGGACAGGGTCGCGAGACCCAGTACTTC; CDR3aa: CASSRAEPGQGRETQYF
abundance: -; v_gene: TRBV19; j_gene: TRBJ2-3; d_gene: TRBD2; CDR3nt: TGTGCCAGTAGTACTCTAGCGGGAGGTACAGATACGCAGTATTTT; CDR3aa: CASSTLAGGTDTQYF
abundance: -; v_gene: TRBV4-3; j_gene: TRBJ2-2; d_gene: TRBD2; CDR3nt: TGCGCCAGCAGACCGACTAGCGGAGCACTCGGGGAGCTGTTTTTT; CDR3aa: CASRPTSGALGELFF
abundance: -; v_gene: TRBV6-1; j_gene: TRBJ2-1; d_gene: TRBD2; CDR3nt: TGTGCCAGCAGTGAGATAGCGGGAGAAATTTATGAGCAGTTCTTC; CDR3aa: CASSEIAGEIYEQFF
abundance: -; v_gene: TRBV19; j_gene: TRBJ2-1; d_gene: TRBD2; CDR3nt: TGTGCCAGTAGTCCCCCGGGACTACCCGGCAATGAGCAGTTCTTC; CDR3aa: CASSPPGLPGNEQFF
abundance: -; v_gene: TRBV2; j_gene: TRBJ2-1; d_gene: TRBD2; CDR3nt: TGTGCCAGCAGTGATAGCGGGAACTACAATGAGCAGTTCTTC; CDR3aa: CASSDSGNYNEQFF
abundance: -; v_gene: TRBV6-6; j_gene: TRBJ1-5; d_gene: -; CDR3nt: TGTGCCAGCAGTTATACGGGGGTAGGCCAGCCCCAGCATTTT; CDR3aa: CASSYTGVGQPQHF
abundance: -; v_gene: TRBV9; j_gene: TRBJ1-4; d_gene: TRBD1; CDR3nt: TGTGCCAGCAGCGTAGGGACAGGGACTGAAAAACTGTTTTTT; CDR3aa: CASSVGTGTEKLFF
abundance: once; v_gene: TRBV5-1; j_gene: TRBJ2-6; d_gene: TRBD1; CDR3nt: TGCGCCAGCAGACTTGGACAGGGGGCCTCTGGGGCCAACGTCCTGACTTTC; CDR3aa: CASRLGQGASGANVLTF
abundance: -; v_gene: TRBV6-5; j_gene: TRBJ2-1; d_gene: TRBD2; CDR3nt: TGTGCCAGCAGTCCCCTAGCGGGGGGATTCAATGAGCAGTTCTTC; CDR3aa: CASSPLAGGFNEQFF
abundance: -; v_gene: TRBV28; j_gene: TRBJ2-7; d_gene: TRBD1; CDR3nt: TGTGCCAGCAGCCCGGGGACAGTGGCCGGGTACGAGCAGTACTTC; CDR3aa: CASSPGTVAGYEQYF
abundance: -; v_gene: TRBV6-5; j_gene: TRBJ1-2; d_gene: -; CDR3nt: TGTGCCAGCAGTCCGGGACATCGAAATGGCTACACCTTC; CDR3aa: CASSPGHRNGYTF
abundance: -; v_gene: TRBV6-5; j_gene: TRBJ1-1; d_gene: TRBD1; CDR3nt: TGTGCCAGCGCCGCGGGGGACAGGGTGAGTTCAGCTTTCTTT; CDR3aa: CASAAGDRVSSAFF
abundance: once; v_gene: TRBV18; j_gene: TRBJ2-3; d_gene: -; CDR3nt: TGTGCCAGCTCACCCCCGAGCACAGATACGCAGTATTTT; CDR3aa: CASSPPSTDTQYF
abundance: -; v_gene: TRBV7-2; j_gene: TRBJ1-1; d_gene: TRBD1; CDR3nt: TGTGCCAGCAGCCTCTCCCATCTACAGGGGTCTGAAGCTTTCTTT; CDR3aa: CASSLSHLQGSEAFF
abundance: -; v_gene: TRBV11-2; j_gene: TRBJ1-1; d_gene: -; CDR3nt: TGTGCCAGCAGCTTAGTGGCGGGGCGTGGGACTGAAGCTTTCTTT; CDR3aa: CASSLVAGRGTEAFF
abundance: -; v_gene: TRBV2; j_gene: TRBJ2-2; d_gene: TRBD1; CDR3nt: TGTGCCAGCAGTGAAGGAGGGGGCCTCGGGGAGCTGTTTTTT; CDR3aa: CASSEGGGLGELFF
abundance: once; v_gene: TRBV4-2; j_gene: TRBJ2-3; d_gene: TRBD2; CDR3nt: TGTGCCAGCAGGTGCGGGAGAAAGTTGGATACGCAGTATTTT; CDR3aa: CASRCGRKLDTQYF
abundance: -; v_gene: TRBV7-2; j_gene: TRBJ2-7; d_gene: TRBD2; CDR3nt: TGTGCCAGCAGCCTCGACGGACTAGCGGGATACGAGCAGTACTTC; CDR3aa: CASSLDGLAGYEQYF
abundance: -; v_gene: TRBV20-1; j_gene: TRBJ1-2; d_gene: -; CDR3nt: TGCAGTGCTAGTAGCGGATCCTATGGCTACACCTTC; CDR3aa: CSASSGSYGYTF
abundance: once; v_gene: TRBV6-5; j_gene: TRBJ2-7; d_gene: TRBD1; CDR3nt: TGTGCCAGCAGTACCGGGACAGGGATGAGTGAGCAGTACTTC; CDR3aa: CASSTGTGMSEQYF
abundance: -; v_gene: TRBV9; j_gene: TRBJ2-5; d_gene: -; CDR3nt: TGTGCCAGCAGCGTAGGGGCAGTTTCCCAAGAGACCCAGTACTTC; CDR3aa: CASSVGAVSQETQYF
abundance: -; v_gene: TRBV18; j_gene: TRBJ1-1; d_gene: TRBD1; CDR3nt: TGTGCCAGCTCACCCTTGGGACAGGCTCAAGAAGCTTTCTTT; CDR3aa: CASSPLGQAQEAFF
abundance: few; v_gene: TRBV7-9; j_gene: TRBJ2-1; d_gene: -; CDR3nt: TGTGCCAGCAGCTACTACAGGGAGGAGCAGTTCTTC; CDR3aa: CASSYYREEQFF
abundance: -; v_gene: TRBV18; j_gene: TRBJ2-6; d_gene: -; CDR3nt: TGTGCCAGCTACAAGGGGCGCTCTGGGGCCAACGTCCTGACTTTC; CDR3aa: CASYKGRSGANVLTF
abundance: -; v_gene: TRBV15; j_gene: TRBJ2-1; d_gene: -; CDR3nt: TGTGCCACCAGCAAACCCACGTCCGGCGGCAGCTCCTACAATGAGCAGTTCTTC; CDR3aa: CATSKPTSGGSSYNEQFF
abundance: -; v_gene: TRBV5-4; j_gene: TRBJ1-6; d_gene: -; CDR3nt: TGTGCCAGCAGCTTGGATCGTTATAATTCACCCCTCCACTTT; CDR3aa: CASSLDRYNSPLHF
abundance: -; v_gene: TRBV2; j_gene: TRBJ1-2; d_gene: TRBD1; CDR3nt: TGTGCCAGCAGGGGACAGGGGTTGGCATATGGCTACACCTTC; CDR3aa: CASRGQGLAYGYTF
abundance: few; v_gene: TRBV5-1; j_gene: TRBJ1-5; d_gene: -; CDR3nt: TGCGCCAGCAGCTTGGGGCAGTCGCGCAATCAGCCCCAGCATTTT; CDR3aa: CASSLGQSRNQPQHF
abundance: -; v_gene: TRBV7-6; j_gene: TRBJ2-2; d_gene: TRBD1; CDR3nt: TGTGCCAGCAGCTGGGGACAGGGTGCCGGGGAGCTGTTTTTT; CDR3aa: CASSWGQGAGELFF
abundance: -; v_gene: TRBV9; j_gene: TRBJ2-5; d_gene: TRBD2; CDR3nt: TGTGCCAGCAGCGTAGACGAGGGACTAGCGGCGGAGACCCAGTACTTC; CDR3aa: CASSVDEGLAAETQYF
abundance: -; v_gene: TRBV14; j_gene: TRBJ2-5; d_gene: -; CDR3nt: TGTGCCAGCAGCCAGTCCTCGGGAGAGACCCAGTACTTC; CDR3aa: CASSQSSGETQYF
abundance: -; v_gene: TRBV2; j_gene: TRBJ1-4; d_gene: -; CDR3nt: TGTGCCAGCAGTGCCCAGGGGAGCGCTAATGAAAAACTGTTTTTT; CDR3aa: CASSAQGSANEKLFF
abundance: -; v_gene: TRBV14; j_gene: TRBJ1-1; d_gene: -; CDR3nt: TGTGCCAGCAGCCTTACCGTAGGGGTCAGGCCTGAAGCTTTCTTT; CDR3aa: CASSLTVGVRPEAFF
abundance: -; v_gene: TRBV2; j_gene: TRBJ2-3; d_gene: -; CDR3nt: TGTGCCAGCACCTCCAGGTCAGATACGCAGTATTTT; CDR3aa: CASTSRSDTQYF
abundance: -; v_gene: TRBV11-3; j_gene: TRBJ2-3; d_gene: -; CDR3nt: TGTGCCAGCAGCTTAGGTGCAGGGTGGAGTACGCAGTATTTT; CDR3aa: CASSLGAGWSTQYF
abundance: -; v_gene: TRBV18; j_gene: TRBJ2-7; d_gene: -; CDR3nt: TGTGCCAGCTCACCTCTCCCCCTTACAGGTGGCTTCGGCGAGCAGTACTTC; CDR3aa: CASSPLPLTGGFGEQYF
abundance: -; v_gene: TRBV5-1; j_gene: TRBJ2-7; d_gene: TRBD1; CDR3nt: TGCGCCAGCAGCTATTACTCGTCCCGACAGGGCTCCTACGAGCAGTACTTC; CDR3aa: CASSYYSSRQGSYEQYF
abundance: -; v_gene: TRBV19; j_gene: TRBJ1-5; d_gene: -; CDR3nt: TGTGCCAGTAGTATAATCAGGGCAAACAATCAGCCCCAGCATTTT; CDR3aa: CASSIIRANNQPQHF